This entry describes one T cell receptor (beta chain). The antigen is unknown. This sample was included in a study of shared clonotypes between healthy human individuals. The CDR3 covers 16 residues. Deletions cut 3 bases from V and 2 bases from J, with 16 bases between. From germline, CDR1 is SGHRS and CDR2 YFSETQ. Original analysis: ImmunoSEQ supplied junction-only sequences lacking quality scores, so filtering was different. Generated by immunoSEQ multiplex PCR, the TCRdb table keeps only in-frame clones and is missing some. V and J calls plus clone size are reproduced from that table; the DNA served to infer D and trimming. This table has more than 2,000,000 clones, over 85% appearing once. Study results and caveats: Among donors, the sharing of clonotypes was expected to be influenced by sequencing depth. Roughly 5% of naive CD4 clonotypes were common to a few donors. Collection of samples was limited to blood; tissue repertoires likely differ.

This clonotype was obtained from a man aged 18 to 35 in good health. The material sequenced was naive CD4+ T cells sorted from blood. The subset denotes: CD45RA+ positively selected. V and J are TRBV5-1 and TRBJ2-3; the D gene is possibly TRBD2 (5 bases). The CDR3: CASSWRTGSNTDTQYF. The CDR3 bases are TGCGCCAGCAGCTGGAGGACGGGTTCAAACACAGATACGCAGTATTTT.